This TCR beta chain was sequenced during a study of identical twins. TCRdb called the 5' RACE reads again in MiXCR, with one record for every CDR3 protein. The sample carries fewer than 650,000 distinct CDR3 sequences, about 7% recorded once. The CDR3 loop spans 14 amino acids. Germline V gives CDR1 DFQATT, CDR2 SNEGSKA (reference sequence). Trimming stripped 0 bases from V and 1 base from J, with 9 bases between. This sample also belongs to another study, concerning yellow fever vaccine responses in identical twins.

This chain joins TRBV20-1 and TRBJ2-5; D gene uncertain. Material: PBMCs. This sequence originates from a woman aged 18-29 years in good health. The CDR3 here is CSARDPKGQETQYF. The CDR3 DNA follows: TGCAGTGCTAGAGACCCCAAGGGCCAAGAGACCCAGTACTTC.